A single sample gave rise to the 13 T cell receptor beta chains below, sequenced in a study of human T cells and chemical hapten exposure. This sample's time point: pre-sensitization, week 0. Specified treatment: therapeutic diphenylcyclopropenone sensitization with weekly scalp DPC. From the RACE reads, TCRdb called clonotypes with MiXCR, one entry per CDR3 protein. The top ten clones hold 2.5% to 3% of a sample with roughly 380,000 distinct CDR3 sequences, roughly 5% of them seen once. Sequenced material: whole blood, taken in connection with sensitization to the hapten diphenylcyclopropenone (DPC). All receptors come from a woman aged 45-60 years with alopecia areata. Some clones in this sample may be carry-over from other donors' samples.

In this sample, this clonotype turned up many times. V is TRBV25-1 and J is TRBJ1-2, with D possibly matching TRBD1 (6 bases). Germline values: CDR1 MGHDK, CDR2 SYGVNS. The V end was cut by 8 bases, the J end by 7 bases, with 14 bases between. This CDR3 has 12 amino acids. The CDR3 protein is CASGAKGVGYTF. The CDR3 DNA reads TGTGCCAGCGGGGCTAAGGGGGTTGGCTACACCTTC.

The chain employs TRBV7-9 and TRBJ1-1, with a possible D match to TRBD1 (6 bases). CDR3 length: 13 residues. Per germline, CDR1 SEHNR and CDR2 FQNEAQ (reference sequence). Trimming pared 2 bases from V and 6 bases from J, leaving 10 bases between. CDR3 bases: TGTGCCAGCAGCTTACCAGGGGTCGCTGAAGCTTTCTTT. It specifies CASSLPGVAEAFF.

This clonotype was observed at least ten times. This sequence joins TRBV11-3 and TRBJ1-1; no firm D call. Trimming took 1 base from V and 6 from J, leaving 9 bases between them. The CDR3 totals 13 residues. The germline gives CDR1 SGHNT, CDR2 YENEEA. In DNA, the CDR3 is TGTGCCAGCAGCTTAGGTGGGCGAGCTGAAGCTTTCTTT. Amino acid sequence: CASSLGGRAEAFF.

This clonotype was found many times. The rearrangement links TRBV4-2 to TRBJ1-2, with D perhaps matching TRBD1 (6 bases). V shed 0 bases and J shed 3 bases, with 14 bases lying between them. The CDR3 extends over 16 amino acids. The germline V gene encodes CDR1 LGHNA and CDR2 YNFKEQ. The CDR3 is CASSQEEEDSYYGYTF. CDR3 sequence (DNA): TGTGCCAGCAGCCAAGAAGAGGAGGACAGCTACTATGGCTACACCTTC.

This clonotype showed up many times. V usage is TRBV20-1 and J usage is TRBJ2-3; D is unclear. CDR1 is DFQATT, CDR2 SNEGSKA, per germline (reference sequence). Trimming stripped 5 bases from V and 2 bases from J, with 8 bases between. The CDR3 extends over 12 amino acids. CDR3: CSAPQTTDTQYF. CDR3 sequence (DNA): TGCAGTGCTCCTCAGACCACAGATACGCAGTATTTT.

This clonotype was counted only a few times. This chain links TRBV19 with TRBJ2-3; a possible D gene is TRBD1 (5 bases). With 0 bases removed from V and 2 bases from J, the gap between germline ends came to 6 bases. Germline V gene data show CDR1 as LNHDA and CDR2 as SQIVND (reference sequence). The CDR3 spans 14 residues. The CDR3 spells CASSIEDTTDTQYF. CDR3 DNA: TGTGCCAGTAGTATAGAGGACACCACAGATACGCAGTATTTT.

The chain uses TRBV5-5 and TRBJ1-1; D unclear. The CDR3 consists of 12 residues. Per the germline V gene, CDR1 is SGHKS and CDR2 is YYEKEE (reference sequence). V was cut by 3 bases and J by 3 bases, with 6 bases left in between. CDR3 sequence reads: CASSWEDTEAFF. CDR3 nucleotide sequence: TGTGCCAGCAGCTGGGAGGACACTGAAGCTTTCTTT.

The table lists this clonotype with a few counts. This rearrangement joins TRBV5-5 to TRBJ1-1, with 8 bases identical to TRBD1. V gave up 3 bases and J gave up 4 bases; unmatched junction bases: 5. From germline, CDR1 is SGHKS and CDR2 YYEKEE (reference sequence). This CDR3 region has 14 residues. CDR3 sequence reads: CASSSVTGGTEAFF. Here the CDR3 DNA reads TGTGCCAGCAGCTCAGTTACAGGGGGCACTGAAGCTTTCTTT. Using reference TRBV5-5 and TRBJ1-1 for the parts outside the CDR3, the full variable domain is DAGVTQSPTHLIKTRGQQVTLRCSPISGHKSVSWYQQVLGQGPQFIFQYYEKEERGRGNFPDRFSARQFPNYSSELNVNALLLGDSALYLCASSSVTGGTEAFFGQGTRLTVV.

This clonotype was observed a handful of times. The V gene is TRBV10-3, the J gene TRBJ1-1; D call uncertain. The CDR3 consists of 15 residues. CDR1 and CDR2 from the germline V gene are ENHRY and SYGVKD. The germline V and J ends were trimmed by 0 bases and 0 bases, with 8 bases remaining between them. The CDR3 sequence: CAISESNGLNTEAFF. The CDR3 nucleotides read TGTGCCATCAGTGAGTCGAATGGGCTGAACACTGAAGCTTTCTTT.

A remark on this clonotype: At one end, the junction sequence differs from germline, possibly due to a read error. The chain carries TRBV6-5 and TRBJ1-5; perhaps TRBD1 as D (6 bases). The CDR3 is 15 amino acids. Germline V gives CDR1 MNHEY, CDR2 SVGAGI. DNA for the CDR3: TGTGCCAACAGTTACTCAGGGGTTGGTAATCAGCCCCAGCATTTT. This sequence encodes CANSYSGVGNQPQHF.

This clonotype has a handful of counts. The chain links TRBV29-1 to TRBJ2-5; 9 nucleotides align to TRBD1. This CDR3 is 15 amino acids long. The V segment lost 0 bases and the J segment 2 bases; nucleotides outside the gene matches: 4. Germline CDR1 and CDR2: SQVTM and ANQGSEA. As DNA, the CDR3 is TGCAGCGTTGAAGAACAGGGGGCGCGGCAAGAGACCCAGTACTTC. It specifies CSVEEQGARQETQYF.

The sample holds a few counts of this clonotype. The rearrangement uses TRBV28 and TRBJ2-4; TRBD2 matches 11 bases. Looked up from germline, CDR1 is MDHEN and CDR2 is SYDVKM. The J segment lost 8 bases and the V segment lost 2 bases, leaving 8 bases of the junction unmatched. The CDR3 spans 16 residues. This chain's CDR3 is CASSLSLAGGNDIQYF. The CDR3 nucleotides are TGTGCCAGCAGTTTAAGCCTAGCGGGAGGTAATGACATTCAGTACTTC.

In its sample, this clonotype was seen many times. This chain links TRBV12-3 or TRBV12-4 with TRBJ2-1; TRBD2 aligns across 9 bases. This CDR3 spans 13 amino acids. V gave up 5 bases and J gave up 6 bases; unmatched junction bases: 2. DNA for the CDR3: TGTGCCAGCAGTCCACTAGCGGGCAATGAGCAGTTCTTC. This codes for CASSPLAGNEQFF.